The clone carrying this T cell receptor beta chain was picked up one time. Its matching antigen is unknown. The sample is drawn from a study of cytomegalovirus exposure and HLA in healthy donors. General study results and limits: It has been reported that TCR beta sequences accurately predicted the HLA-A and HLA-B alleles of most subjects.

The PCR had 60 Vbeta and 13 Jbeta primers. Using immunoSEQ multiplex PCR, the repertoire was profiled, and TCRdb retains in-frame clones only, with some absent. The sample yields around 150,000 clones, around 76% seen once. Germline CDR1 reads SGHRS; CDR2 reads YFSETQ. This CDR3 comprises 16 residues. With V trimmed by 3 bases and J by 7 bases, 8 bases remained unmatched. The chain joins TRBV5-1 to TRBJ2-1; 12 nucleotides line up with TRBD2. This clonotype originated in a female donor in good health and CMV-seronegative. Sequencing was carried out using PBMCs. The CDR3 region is CASSSPGTSGWNEQFF. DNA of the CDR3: TGCGCCAGCAGCTCCCCGGGGACTAGCGGGTGGAATGAGCAGTTCTTC. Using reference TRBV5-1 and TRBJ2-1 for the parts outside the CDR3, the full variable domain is KAGVTQTPRYLIKTRGQQVTLSCSPISGHRSVSWYQQTPGQGLQFLFEYFSETQRNKGNFPGRFSGRQFSNSRSEMNVSTLELGDSALYLCASSSPGTSGWNEQFFGPGTRLTVL.